These 19 T cell receptor beta chains were sequenced from one sample in a study of T cells in Graves' hyperthyroidism and ophthalmopathy. Amplification of TCR beta CDR3 regions was performed using RNA transcripts as template. Using the HTBI primer set, a first-round RT-PCR was run on the TCR CDR3. TCRdb ran MiXCR on the multiplex PCR reads and lists one entry per CDR3 protein. This sample yields around 250,000 distinct CDR3 sequences, of which more than 14% are seen a single time; 10% to 15% belongs to the top ten. Sequenced sample: blood. The receptors derive from a woman aged 40 to 50 with Graves' hyperthyroidism that later progressed to Graves' ophthalmopathy.

At least ten counts were recorded for this clonotype. DNA for the CDR3: TGCGCCAGCACCCTATCGACTAGCGGGGTCCCCAATGAGCAGTTCTTC. As protein: CASTLSTSGVPNEQFF. The rearrangement joins TRBV5-1 to TRBJ2-1; 11 positions match TRBD2. Trimming at V came to 6 bases and at J to 6 bases, leaving 11 bases not matched to a gene. The CDR3 length is 16 residues. Germline lookup yields CDR1 SGHRS and CDR2 YFSETQ.

This clonotype occurred many times. This chain connects TRBV2 to TRBJ2-7, with unresolved D. V lost 0 bases, J lost 5 bases, and 8 bases lay in between. The germline gives CDR1 SNHLY, CDR2 FYNNEI. The CDR3 runs 13 residues. Here the CDR3 reads CASSEARLNEQYF. In DNA, the CDR3 is TGTGCCAGCAGTGAAGCGAGGTTGAACGAGCAGTACTTC.

This clonotype was seen at least ten times. This chain links TRBV7-6 with TRBJ2-1; D is perhaps TRBD2 (5 bases). V was cut by 1 base and J by 3 bases, with 13 bases left in between. There are 16 residues in the CDR3. The germline gives CDR1 SGHVS, CDR2 FNYEAQ. This CDR3 reads CASSLVARAYYNEQFF. The CDR3 DNA sequence: TGTGCCAGCAGCTTAGTCGCGCGGGCTTACTACAATGAGCAGTTCTTC.

This chain joins TRBV24-1 and TRBJ2-2; D possibly corresponds to TRBD2 (6 bases). Germline V gene sequence: CDR1 KGHDR, CDR2 SFDVKD. This CDR3 contains 17 residues. V was cut by 4 bases and J by 3 bases, with 17 bases left in between. This CDR3 reads CATSDHYGSSDTGELFF. CDR3 nucleotide sequence: TGTGCCACCAGTGACCATTACGGGAGTTCGGACACCGGGGAGCTGTTTTTT.

This clonotype came up once. The CDR3 DNA is TGTGCCAGCAGCCTGGGAGCGGGGGCTAGCACAGATACGCAGTATTTT. Protein: CASSLGAGASTDTQYF. V and J are TRBV11-2 and TRBJ2-3; 8 positions match TRBD2. V dropped 5 bases and J dropped 0; count of bases not matched to a gene: 7. From germline, CDR1 is SGHAT and CDR2 FQNNGV. This CDR3 has 16 amino acids.

The chain has TRBV28 and TRBJ2-2, with 10 bases matching TRBD2. Unmatched junction bases numbered 9, after V lost 0 bases and J lost 5 bases. CDR3 length: 18 amino acids. Per germline, CDR1 MDHEN and CDR2 SYDVKM. This CDR3 reads CASSLWLLAGVSTGELFF. The CDR3 region has the DNA TGTGCCAGCAGTTTATGGCTCCTAGCGGGAGTGTCGACCGGGGAGCTGTTTTTT.

This clonotype was counted between two and nine times. The gene calls are TRBV27 and TRBJ2-3; 12 bases match TRBD2. This CDR3 has 17 residues. With V trimmed by 6 bases and J by 3 bases, 10 bases remained unmatched. Germline V gives CDR1 MNHEY, CDR2 SMNVEV (reference sequence). The DNA for the CDR3 is TGTGCCAGCAGCCCTCTGACTAGCGGGAGTAATACAGATACGCAGTATTTT. Its translation is CASSPLTSGSNTDTQYF.

This clonotype has a count of ten or more. The chain has TRBV10-3 and TRBJ1-3, with a possible D match to TRBD1 (5 bases). CDR1 ENHRY and CDR2 SYGVKD come from the germline V gene. V was shortened by 6 bases and J by 0 bases, with 12 bases between the two germline ends. The length of the CDR3 is 15 residues. Here the CDR3 DNA reads TGTGCCATCAGCCCGAGTCAGGGCTCTGGAAACACCATATATTTT. It codes for CAISPSQGSGNTIYF.

This clonotype showed up just once. One base away lies a much larger clone, so this may be a sequencing read error. The chain couples TRBV3-1 to TRBJ1-1; D is perhaps TRBD1 (6 bases). The V gene's germline CDR1 is LGHDT and CDR2 YNNKEL (reference sequence). The V end was cut by 2 bases, the J end by 1 base, with 20 bases between. This CDR3 is built from 18 residues. The CDR3 DNA sequence: TGTGCCAGCAGCCAACCAGGGGCCCTTTCCTCTGAGAACACTGAAGCTTTCTTT. Translated: CASSQPGALSSENTEAFF.

In its sample, this clonotype was seen many times. The chain uses TRBV5-6 and TRBJ1-2; possible D gene TRBD1, 5 bases. This CDR3 region has 14 residues. Germline-derived CDR1 and CDR2 are SGHDT and YYEEEE. Trimming cost V 7 bases and J 5 bases, with 18 bases left between them. CDR3 DNA: TGTGCCAGCGCGAGGGGACTGAACATTTATGGCTACACCTTC. Protein: CASARGLNIYGYTF.

The chain is built from TRBV28 and TRBJ2-3; 9 bases fit TRBD1. Unmatched junction bases numbered 7, after V lost 6 bases and J lost 6 bases. Germline CDR1 and CDR2: MDHEN and SYDVKM. The CDR3 covers 14 residues. CDR3 sequence: CASRQQGAIDTQYF. The DNA for the CDR3 is TGTGCCAGCAGACAACAGGGGGCAATCGATACGCAGTATTTT.

This clonotype occurred many times. The V and J genes are TRBV7-9 and TRBJ2-5; D is possibly TRBD2 (6 bases). The germline CDR1 and CDR2 sequences are SEHNR and FQNEAQ (reference sequence). The CDR3 contains 13 residues. V lost 1 base, J lost 8 bases, and 11 bases lay in between. CDR3 residues: CASSLGGMPTQYF. The CDR3 DNA is TGTGCCAGCAGCTTAGGCGGGATGCCCACCCAGTACTTC.

Comment on this clonotype: Germline and junction disagree at one end, which may indicate a read error. The CDR3 region is CASTPTTNTEAFF. The CDR3 bases are TGTGCCAGCACACCGACGACGAACACTGAAGCTTTCTTT. The rearrangement links TRBV18 to TRBJ1-1; D not certain. This CDR3 spans 13 amino acids. Germline V gives CDR1 KGHSH, CDR2 LQKENI.

This clonotype has a count of ten or more. The rearrangement links TRBV12-3 or TRBV12-4 to TRBJ1-1; D is ambiguous. Trimming left V 1 base short and J 4 bases short, with 10 bases between. The CDR3 has 14 residues. CDR3 sequence: CASSLDRGATEAFF. The CDR3 bases are TGTGCCAGCAGTTTAGATCGGGGTGCCACTGAAGCTTTCTTT.

Ten or more counts support this clonotype. The rearrangement joins TRBV27 to TRBJ2-2; no reliable D call. V was pared by 3 bases and J by 2 bases, with 7 bases between. The CDR3 is 14 residues long. CDR1 is MNHEY and CDR2 is SMNVEV in the germline V gene (reference sequence). The CDR3 region is CASSLQLNTGELFF. The CDR3 nucleotides read TGTGCCAGCAGTTTGCAGCTTAACACCGGGGAGCTGTTTTTT.

This clonotype was counted only a few times. The chain employs TRBV5-1 and TRBJ2-3, with D perhaps TRBD2 (6 bases). Per germline, CDR1 SGHRS and CDR2 YFSETQ. V lost 4 bases, J lost 3 bases, and 15 bases lay in between. This CDR3 comprises 15 residues. CDR3 in DNA: TGCGCCAGCAGCCAAAGATTGCGGGAAACAGATACGCAGTATTTT. As protein: CASSQRLRETDTQYF.

In its sample, this clonotype was seen many times. This CDR3 reads CATSDWEETQYF. DNA of the CDR3: TGTGCCACCAGTGATTGGGAAGAGACCCAGTACTTC. The rearrangement uses TRBV24-1 and TRBJ2-5; D is undetermined. V dropped 2 bases and J dropped 3 bases, with 3 bases sitting between them. The V gene's germline CDR1 is KGHDR and CDR2 SFDVKD. This CDR3 has 12 amino acids.

This clonotype appeared once. Since a much larger clone is just one base distant, this may be a read error. This chain uses TRBV28 with TRBJ2-7; D uncertain. The V gene lost 3 bases and the J gene lost 2 bases, with 8 bases spanning the gap. Germline V gene lookup returns CDR1 MDHEN and CDR2 SYDVKM. This CDR3 has 13 amino acids. For the CDR3, the DNA is TGTGCCAGCAGTTTCCGGGCCCCCTACGAGCAGTACTTC. Its protein product is CASSFRAPYEQYF.

The rearrangement uses TRBV20-1 and TRBJ2-3, with a possible D match to TRBD2 (6 bases). CDR1 DFQATT and CDR2 SNEGSKA come from the germline V gene (reference sequence). The length of the CDR3 is 17 residues. Trimming cost V 0 bases and J 2 bases, with 18 bases left between them. CDR3 amino acids: CSARETFRDFLTDTQYF. CDR3 DNA sequence: TGCAGTGCTAGAGAGACATTCCGGGACTTTCTCACAGATACGCAGTATTTT.